These 32 T cell receptor beta chains originate from one sample sequenced in a study of Ad26.COV2.S vaccination and SARS-CoV-2 variants. The treatment is: some 20 received Ad26.COV2.S at low or high dose, single or two shots; roughly 5 received placebo; per-sample allocation not given. Each sample was drawn 63 days after the first injection (of vaccine or placebo). Clones were read by immunoSEQ multiplex PCR, and TCRdb kept only the in-frame ones, dropping some. The data hold a few hundred thousand clones, with 75% to 90% observed a single time. The input for sequencing was peripheral blood, taken in a trial of Ad26.COV2.S vaccine versus placebo. These receptors were obtained from a person aged 18-65 years who received the Ad26.COV2.S COVID-19 vaccine or a placebo.

The chain combines TRBV27 with TRBJ2-1, with 13 nucleotides matching TRBD2. The germline CDR1 and CDR2 sequences are MNHEY and SMNVEV (reference sequence). This CDR3 is 18 amino acids long. The V gene end was trimmed by 3 bases and the J gene end by 1 base; junction bases not matched to a gene: 6. CDR3 nucleotides: TGTGCCAGCAGTTTGGTACTAGCGGGAGGGCCTTCCTACAATGAGCAGTTCTTC. Translating it yields CASSLVLAGGPSYNEQFF.

J is TRBJ1-1 and V is TRBV6-1; 8 nucleotides agree with TRBD1. V was pared by 3 bases and J by 5 bases, with 2 bases of the junction left unmatched. Germline V gene lookup returns CDR1 MNHNS and CDR2 SASEGT. The CDR3 has 13 residues. In nucleotides, the CDR3 is TGTGCCAGCAGTGACAGGGGGCGGACTGAAGCTTTCTTT. Translating gives CASSDRGRTEAFF.

The rearrangement uses TRBV29-1 and TRBJ2-1; 7 positions agree with TRBD2. V lost 5 bases, J lost 3 bases, and 4 bases stayed unmatched. CDR3 size: 13 residues. Germline CDR1 and CDR2: SQVTM and ANQGSEA. DNA of the CDR3: TGCAGCGTTTGGGCTAGCGGCTACAATGAGCAGTTCTTC. Protein sequence: CSVWASGYNEQFF.

This clone was recorded only once. The rearrangement uses TRBV18 and TRBJ1-1; TRBD1 aligns across 7 bases. Germline V gene lookup returns CDR1 KGHSH and CDR2 LQKENI. After removal of 5 bases from V and 1 base from J, the junction contained 4 bases not matched to a gene. The CDR3 runs 14 residues. The CDR3 bases are TGTGCCAGCTCAGGGACAGATACGAACACTGAAGCTTTCTTT. Residues: CASSGTDTNTEAFF.

The count of this clone is one. This chain links TRBV7-2 with TRBJ2-3; a weak D match, TRBD2 (6 bases). Trimming left V 5 bases short and J 4 bases short, with 16 bases between. Germline V gene sequence: CDR1 SGHTA, CDR2 FQGNSA. This CDR3 spans 15 amino acids. The CDR3: CASSLGGTSADTQYF. In DNA form, the CDR3 reads TGTGCCAGCAGCCTGGGCGGGACTTCTGCAGATACGCAGTATTTT.

This chain joins TRBV6-6 and TRBJ1-5; weak D call: TRBD1 (6 bases). The V gene lost 0 bases and the J gene lost 10 bases, with 10 bases spanning the gap. CDR1 MNHNY and CDR2 SVGAGI come from the germline V gene (reference sequence). This CDR3 comprises 13 residues. DNA of the CDR3: TGTGCCAGCAGTTACTCGAGGGGGGCTCCCCAGCATTTT. Translating it yields CASSYSRGAPQHF.

V gene TRBV2 combines with J gene TRBJ2-2; TRBD2 agrees at 11 bases. Per germline, CDR1 SNHLY and CDR2 FYNNEI. The CDR3 covers 16 residues. V shed 4 bases and J 2 bases; nucleotides not matched to a gene: 3. The CDR3 loop is CASSGLAGLNTGELFF. The CDR3, as DNA: TGTGCCAGCAGTGGACTAGCGGGACTCAACACCGGGGAGCTGTTTTTT.

This rearrangement joins TRBV9 to TRBJ1-1; the D gene is possibly TRBD1 (5 bases). Germline V CDR1 and CDR2: SGDLS, YYNGEE. Between the trimmed V and J ends, which lost 4 bases and 1 base, there was a span of 14 bases. The length of the CDR3 is 15 residues. CDR3 bases: TGTGCCAGCAGCCCCGCTCAGGGATGGAACACTGAAGCTTTCTTT. Its translation is CASSPAQGWNTEAFF.

This clone appeared once. The CDR3 DNA is TGCGCCAGCAGCCAAGATTACCCCCTCGCGACCTACGAGCAGTACTTC. This codes for CASSQDYPLATYEQYF. This chain joins TRBV4-1 and TRBJ2-7, with D hard to call. CDR3 length: 16 amino acids. Germline V gives CDR1 MGHRA, CDR2 YSYEKL. V dropped 0 bases and J dropped 2 bases, with 14 bases sitting between them.

This chain links TRBV6-6 with TRBJ2-1, with no clear D. This CDR3 has 16 residues. From germline, CDR1 is MNHNY and CDR2 SVGAGI (reference sequence). V lost 7 bases to trimming and J lost 0 bases, with 16 bases between them. The CDR3, as DNA: TGTGCCAGCAACCAACCAAGGGCAGGCTCCTACAATGAGCAGTTCTTC. Amino acids: CASNQPRAGSYNEQFF.

The chain carries TRBV11-2 and TRBJ2-7; tentative D call: TRBD2 (5 bases). The CDR3 contains 13 residues. Trimming cost V 6 bases and J 0 bases, with 9 bases left between them. Germline CDR1 SGHAT, CDR2 FQNNGV. CDR3 sequence reads: CASSRGLSYEQYV. CDR3 coding DNA: TGTGCCAGCAGTCGTGGACTCTCCTACGAGCAGTACGTC.

The rearrangement uses TRBV10-3 and TRBJ2-7, with 7 bases identical to TRBD1. The CDR3 covers 12 residues. With 8 bases clipped from V and 2 bases from J, the junction kept 3 bases outside the gene matches. Germline V gene data show CDR1 as ENHRY and CDR2 as SYGVKD. CDR3 amino acids: CAIGGQTYEQYF. The CDR3 DNA reads as TGTGCCATCGGGGGACAGACCTACGAGCAGTACTTC.

This chain connects TRBV6-5 to TRBJ1-4, with 9 positions matching TRBD1. The CDR3 covers 15 residues. V shed 6 bases, J shed 7 bases, and the junction held 9 bases outside the gene matches. Germline V gene sequence: CDR1 MNHEY, CDR2 SVGAGI. The CDR3 spells CASRETGTGIEKLFF. CDR3 DNA sequence: TGTGCCAGCAGAGAGACCGGGACAGGGATTGAAAAACTGTTTTTT.

The V call is TRBV11-3, the J call TRBJ2-1, with a weak D call TRBD2 (5 bases). The CDR3 sequence is 14 residues long. Germline-derived CDR1 and CDR2 are SGHNT and YENEEA. V gave up 2 bases and J gave up 1 base, with 6 bases separating them. CDR3 amino acids: CASSLSGSYNEQFF. As DNA, the CDR3 is TGTGCCAGCAGCTTATCGGGGTCCTACAATGAGCAGTTCTTC.

The chain has TRBV19 and TRBJ1-4; D is unresolved. Germline CDR1 reads LNHDA; CDR2 reads SQIVND (reference sequence). The V and J ends lost 4 bases and 6 bases respectively, with 9 bases between them. This CDR3 has 13 amino acids. As DNA, the CDR3 is TGTGCCAGTAGTAGGGGTGGTTATGAAAAACTGTTTTTT. Translated, it gives CASSRGGYEKLFF.

The chain uses TRBV19 and TRBJ2-1, with 11 bases lining up with TRBD2. Germline lookup yields CDR1 LNHDA and CDR2 SQIVND (reference sequence). Trimming took 8 bases from V and 6 from J; bases not matched to a gene: 3. The CDR3 is 13 amino acids. The CDR3 loop is CASYSGGANEQFF. CDR3 sequence (DNA): TGTGCCAGTTATAGCGGGGGGGCCAATGAGCAGTTCTTC. The full variable domain, in which reference TRBV19 and TRBJ2-1 provide the parts outside the CDR3, is DGGITQSPKYLFRKEGQNVTLSCEQNLNHDAMYWYRQDPGQGLRLIYYSQIVNDFQKGDIAEGYSVSREKKESFPLTVTSAQKNPTAFYLCASYSGGANEQFFGPGTRLTVL.

This clone came up once. The chain employs TRBV7-9 and TRBJ2-5, with unresolved D. Trimming pared 4 bases from V and 2 bases from J, leaving 8 bases between. Germline V gives CDR1 SEHNR, CDR2 FQNEAQ (reference sequence). The length of the CDR3 is 13 residues. The CDR3 DNA reads as TGTGCCAGCAGCTCGGTACTTCAAGAGACCCAGTACTTC. Protein sequence: CASSSVLQETQYF. Supplemented by reference TRBV7-9 and TRBJ2-5, the full variable domain reads DTGVSQNPRHKITKRGQNVTFRCDPISEHNRLYWYRQTLGQGPEFLTYFQNEAQLEKSRLLSDRFSAERPKGSFSTLEIQRTEQGDSAMYLCASSSVLQETQYFGPGTRLLVL.

The CDR3 sequence is CASTSGSTDTQYF. In nucleotides, the CDR3 is TGTGCCAGCACCTCGGGGAGCACAGATACGCAGTATTTT. The chain employs TRBV12-3 or TRBV12-4 and TRBJ2-3, with D perhaps TRBD2 (5 bases). CDR3 length: 13 residues. Between the trimmed V and J ends, which lost 7 bases and 0 bases, there was a span of 8 bases.

The chain employs TRBV7-6 and TRBJ2-3; D could derive from TRBD1 or TRBD2 (5 bases each). The CDR3 spans 15 residues. Trimming shortened V by 2 bases and J by 0 bases, and 9 bases separated the two germline ends. CDR1 is SGHVS, CDR2 FNYEAQ, per germline. CDR3 region: CASSLRGASTDTQYF. The CDR3 DNA sequence: TGTGCCAGCAGCTTAAGAGGGGCTAGCACAGATACGCAGTATTTT.

The rearrangement joins TRBV11-3 to TRBJ2-2; the D is unclear. Germline V gene sequence: CDR1 SGHNT, CDR2 YENEEA. The ends were cut back, 0 bases at V and 4 bases at J, with 3 bases in the middle. The CDR3 has 13 amino acids. The CDR3 nucleotides are TGTGCCAGCAGCTTAGAGAGCACCGGGGAGCTGTTTTTT. Translated: CASSLESTGELFF.

V and J are TRBV5-6 and TRBJ1-2; D might be TRBD1 (6 bases). With 2 bases removed from V and 3 bases from J, the gap between germline ends came to 11 bases. Germline lookup yields CDR1 SGHDT and CDR2 YYEEEE. This CDR3 comprises 14 residues. CDR3 region: CASSFGGAYYGYTF. As DNA, the CDR3 is TGTGCCAGCAGCTTCGGGGGGGCATACTATGGCTACACCTTC.

The genes are TRBV2 and TRBJ1-5; no definite D call. CDR3 size: 15 residues. Per the germline V gene, CDR1 is SNHLY and CDR2 is FYNNEI. V lost 6 bases, J lost 0 bases, and 12 bases lay in between. The DNA for the CDR3 is TGTGCCAGCAGCGACGTAAGCGGTAGCAATCAGCCCCAGCATTTT. It encodes CASSDVSGSNQPQHF. Using reference TRBV2 and TRBJ1-5 for the parts outside the CDR3, the full variable domain is EPEVTQTPSHQVTQMGQEVILRCVPISNHLYFYWYRQILGQKVEFLVSFYNNEISEKSEIFDDQFSVERPDGSNFTLKIRSTKLEDSAMYFCASSDVSGSNQPQHFGDGTRLSIL.

This chain joins TRBV12-5 and TRBJ1-2; possibly TRBD1 for D (5 bases). The length of the CDR3 is 15 residues. V shed 1 base and J shed 4 bases, with 13 bases lying between them. Germline V gene sequence: CDR1 LGHNT, CDR2 FRNRAP. CDR3 nucleotides: TGTGCTAGTGGTTTGGGAGGGAGGGGCACCTATGGCTACACCTTC. It is translated as CASGLGGRGTYGYTF.

V is TRBV7-7 and J is TRBJ2-3; D remains unclear. V lost 2 bases to trimming and J lost 0 bases, with 9 bases between them. Germline CDR1 and CDR2: SSHAT and FNYEAQ (reference sequence). The CDR3 extends over 15 amino acids. CDR3 region: CASSLSVDSTDTQYF. The CDR3 DNA sequence: TGTGCCAGCAGCTTATCTGTGGACAGCACAGATACGCAGTATTTT.

The rearrangement uses TRBV4-3 and TRBJ2-6, with D maybe TRBD2 (5 bases). V was trimmed by 0 bases and J by 0 bases, leaving 12 bases between them. The CDR3 sequence is 18 residues long. Germline CDR1 is LGHNA and CDR2 is YSLEER. The CDR3 sequence: CASSQEGPGNSGANVLTF. CDR3 DNA sequence: TGCGCCAGCAGCCAAGAGGGTCCGGGGAACTCTGGGGCCAACGTCCTGACTTTC.

V usage is TRBV6-5 and J usage is TRBJ1-6; tentative D call: TRBD1 (5 bases). CDR1 is MNHEY and CDR2 is SVGAGI in the germline V gene. With 3 bases removed from V and 7 bases from J, the gap between germline ends came to 13 bases. This CDR3 spans 15 amino acids. This CDR3 is CASSYSGTGNSPLHF. The CDR3 nucleotides are TGTGCCAGCAGTTATTCCGGGACGGGAAATTCACCCCTCCACTTT.

The genes are TRBV11-2 and TRBJ1-4; D not certain. In germline, CDR1 is SGHAT, CDR2 FQNNGV. The CDR3 has 16 residues. V gave up 5 bases and J gave up 8 bases, with 21 bases separating them. The CDR3 DNA reads as TGTGCCAGCAGCCCCAAGTCTGGTCAGATCGGGGAAAAACTGTTTTTT. The encoded protein is CASSPKSGQIGEKLFF.

V and J are TRBV6-2 or TRBV6-3 and TRBJ2-5; D gene unclear. The V end was cut by 2 bases, the J end by 5 bases, with 12 bases between. Germline assignment: CDR1 MNHEY and CDR2 SVGEGT. The CDR3 covers 14 residues. The CDR3 spells CASSYPSPRETQYF. The CDR3 DNA sequence: TGTGCCAGCAGTTACCCCAGCCCAAGGGAGACCCAGTACTTC.

The gene calls are TRBV5-1 and TRBJ2-1; D call uncertain. With 5 bases removed from V and 0 bases from J, the gap between germline ends came to 6 bases. Germline assignment: CDR1 SGHRS and CDR2 YFSETQ. CDR3 length: 13 amino acids. CDR3 amino acids: CASRVSSYNEQFF. The CDR3, as DNA: TGCGCCAGCAGGGTGAGCTCCTACAATGAGCAGTTCTTC.

The chain combines TRBV7-2 with TRBJ1-1; D gene ambiguous. The V end lost 3 bases, the J end lost 1 base, and 12 bases lay between the germline ends. CDR3 length: 15 amino acids. Germline CDR1 SGHTA, CDR2 FQGNSA. CDR3 residues: CASSLGGIPNTEAFF. The CDR3 DNA reads as TGTGCCAGCAGCTTGGGAGGGATACCGAACACTGAAGCTTTCTTT.

With regard to this clone: A much more abundant neighbour one base away suggests this may be a read error. The CDR3 spells CASSLEQGYNSPLHF. CDR3 coding DNA: TGTGCCAGCAGCTTAGAACAGGGCTATAATTCACCCCTCCACTTT. This chain uses TRBV13 with TRBJ1-6; D might be TRBD1 (6 bases). The CDR3 totals 15 residues. Looked up from germline, CDR1 is PRHDT and CDR2 is FYEKMQ (reference sequence). V shed 1 base and J shed 3 bases, with 7 bases lying between them.

The CDR3 nucleotides read TGTGCCAGCATCAGGACGAGAGGACAGGACGCTTACTCCTACAATGAGCAGTTCTTC. It codes for CASIRTRGQDAYSYNEQFF. The chain links TRBV9 to TRBJ2-1, with 7 bases lining up with TRBD1. J lost 0 bases, V lost 6 bases, and 18 bases had no gene match. The CDR3 is 19 amino acids. Germline CDR1 SGDLS, CDR2 YYNGEE.